The sample holds one count of the clone carrying this TCR beta chain. Its antigen remains unknown. These data come from a study of STAT5B mutations in CD4+ large granular lymphocyte leukemia. Findings and limits, study-wide: Without putative leukemic clones, patient CD4-sorted repertoires remained more clonal than healthy CD4+ repertoires. No patients shared main leukemic clonotypes, though around 27% appeared at low frequency elsewhere. Top patient clones used TRBV06 genes more often: 8/27 versus 2/35 in controls.

The repertoire was sequenced with immunoSEQ multiplex PCR; TCRdb's copy has only in-frame clones and lacks some. The sample carries tens of thousands of clones, just under 75% recorded once. With 5 bases removed from V and 0 bases from J, the gap between germline ends came to 10 bases. The CDR3 spans 14 residues. CDR1 MDHEN and CDR2 SYDVKM come from the germline V gene. Controls came from buffy coats of healthy blood donors. The receptor was derived from a human donor in good health. The chain carries TRBV28 and TRBJ1-2; no clear D. Sequencing was performed on CD4+ T cells from blood buffy coats. The CDR3 DNA is TGTGCCAGCAGTCCCCCGGGGACTAACTATGGCTACACCTTC. Its protein is CASSPPGTNYGYTF.